This T cell receptor beta chain stems from a study of response to subunit inactivated influenza vaccine. Overall study findings and caveats: A suggestion made by the authors is that each seasonal influenza vaccination recruits few new T cells.

Germline-derived CDR1 and CDR2 are SEHNR and FQNEAQ (reference sequence). Deletions cut 1 base from V and 2 bases from J, with 11 bases between. The CDR3 is 15 amino acids. Regarding this clonotype: Its specificity is not known.

TCRdb reanalysed the RT-PCR reads using MiXCR and keeps one entry per CDR3 protein. The sample includes approximately 160,000 distinct CDR3 sequences, around 10% seen only once; the top ten take about a third. The clonotype was recovered from a man aged 45 to 70 who received an inactivated influenza vaccine. The sequenced sample was CD8+ T cells sorted from PBMCs, obtained about 24 months after vaccination. The V gene is TRBV7-9, the J gene TRBJ2-5, with D possibly being TRBD1 (6 bases). CDR3 amino acids: CASSLGTATQETQYF. The DNA of the CDR3 is TGTGCCAGCAGCTTAGGGACAGCTACTCAAGAGACCCAGTACTTC. Variable domain in full (rest from reference TRBV7-9 and TRBJ2-5): DTGVSQNPRHKITKRGQNVTFRCDPISEHNRLYWYRQTLGQGPEFLTYFQNEAQLEKSRLLSDRFSAERPKGSFSTLEIQRTEQGDSAMYLCASSLGTATQETQYFGPGTRLLVL.